This T cell receptor beta chain is drawn from a study of regulatory and conventional T cells in RAG deficiency. Study-wide points: In Omenn syndrome, Treg and Tconv repertoires overlapped >85%.

CDR3 length: 13 amino acids. Trimming took 5 bases from V and 1 from J, leaving 8 bases between them. Germline-derived CDR1 and CDR2 are KGHSH and LQKENI. The sorted conventional CD4+ T cells were CD25-low and CD127-high, with genomic DNA sequenced. With respect to this clone: The target antigen is unknown.

The repertoire was sequenced with immunoSEQ multiplex PCR; TCRdb's copy has only in-frame clones and lacks some. The table has 30,000 to 35,000 clones, roughly 76% seen once. In addition, the sample was reused for a study of regulatory T cells. That paper notes: The primer mix had 52 TRBV and 13 TRBJ primers. Regulatory T cells showed the strongest V-J pair restriction and V/J gene skewing among patient repertoires.

This sequence joins TRBV18 and TRBJ1-1; no definite D call. The receptor was isolated from a human donor in good health. The sequencing input was CD4+ effector T cells sorted from blood. The CDR3 nucleotides read TGTGCCAGCTCAGCAAAAGGGAACACTGAAGCTTTCTTT. Encoded protein: CASSAKGNTEAFF.